This T cell receptor (beta chain) was sequenced during a study of OX40 agonist ivuxolimab in advanced cancers. Regarding the study in general: The costimulatory receptor OX40 (CD134) was targeted by ivuxolimab, a fully human IgG2 agonistic monoclonal antibody. Among the 50 to 55 dose-escalation patients, about 19 had hepatocellular carcinoma, approximately 15 melanoma, 9 renal cell carcinoma and 9 head and neck cancer. Intravenous ivuxolimab was administered to patients every 2 weeks at six dose levels: 0.01, 0.1, 0.3, 1.5, 3 and 10 mg/kg. Partial responses were achieved by three dose-escalation patients, of whom one had hepatocellular carcinoma and two had cutaneous melanoma. Patients were allowed to have had prior anti-PD-1, anti-PD-L1 or anti-CTLA-4 therapy, and approximately 37% of the dose-escalation patients had been treated with checkpoint inhibitors. A male proportion of around 83% and a mean age of approximately 60 years, ranging from 23 to 79, were recorded for the dose-escalation cohort. The paper describes the monotherapy dose-escalation part (N of about 55 patients) of the phase I trial of ivuxolimab. Peripheral TCRbeta sequencing was intended to test whether TCR sequence diversity was altered and clonal T-cell expansion was caused by ivuxolimab.

Concerning this clone: Its binding antigen is unknown. No base-level quality is on record; no much larger clone is a single base apart.

Patients with a history of autoimmune disease or receiving systemic immunosuppression were excluded from the trial. Peripheral blood for TCR sequencing was drawn from every dose cohort at baseline, at cycle 4 day 1 and at cycle 7 day 1. Samples came from an open-label, multicenter, first-in-human phase I dose-escalation trial of ivuxolimab. Adults with locally advanced or metastatic melanoma, renal cell carcinoma, hepatocellular carcinoma or head and neck squamous cell carcinoma were enrolled in the trial. Before TCR sequencing, CD4+ and CD8+ T cells were separately sorted from peripheral blood. Counted from cysteine to phenylalanine, this CDR3 has 13 amino acids. The DNA shown is the 39-base CDR3, in frame from base 1. A distance of 7 bases separates the germline ends of V and J, which lose 5 bases and 3 bases respectively. The germline V gene encodes CDR1 LNHNV and CDR2 YYDKDF (reference sequence).

To sequence the TCRbeta CDR3 region, genomic DNA was isolated from the sorted cells. The immunoSEQ Assay was used to sequence the TCRbeta CDR3 regions. TCRdb re-hosts the immuneACCESS table, in-frame sequences only. Its copies lack some clones; in the studies checked, an unresolved V gene accounts for under half of them, and the cause for the rest is not known. Within this sample are tens of thousands of clones, with 70% to 85% of them counted one time only. Of the sample, 1% to 1.3% falls within the top ten clones. On the study overall, not on this receptor specifically: Low levels of normalized T-cell clonal expansion were also seen in some nonresponding patients. At doses from 0.1 to 3.0 mg/kg, clonal expansion was seen in both CD4+ and CD8+ blood T cells between baseline and week 6. In the 0.1-3.0 mg/kg groups, partial responders had among the lowest normalized peripheral clonal expansion, particularly in CD8+ T cells. After ivuxolimab, more expanded clones were found on average in CD8+ T cells than in CD4+ T cells. Antigen specificity was not determined for the clonally expanded peripheral T cells.

This receptor was identified in an adult with an advanced solid tumor such as melanoma, head and neck, liver or kidney cancer. The starting material was CD4+ or CD8+ T cells sorted from blood, obtained in a trial of the OX40 agonist ivuxolimab. The rearrangement combines TRBV15 with TRBJ2-2, with the D segment identity uncertain. The sequenced DNA is TGTGCCACCAGCCGGACGTACACCGGGGAGCTGTTTTTT. Translated, it reads CATSRTYTGELFF.